This TCR beta chain was sequenced in a study of shared clonotypes between healthy human individuals. Study context: A donor's plate count was three for CD4 naive and three for CD4 memory; CD8 naive had two and CD8 memory one. Notes on the study in general: Non-shared clonotypes had lower generation probabilities than those shared by all four donors.

As for this clone: Its antigen remains unidentified.

Sequenced by immunoSEQ multiplex PCR; TCRdb stores in-frame clones only, minus some. Found here are roughly 2,500,000 clones, more than 85% of them singletons; the top ten hold 0.36%. CDR3 length: 16 residues. CDR1 and CDR2 (germline): KGHSH, LQKENI. V lost 6 bases, J lost 0 bases, and 5 bases stayed unmatched. Within Nashville, Tennessee resided all donors, each a Caucasian adult. Researchers partitioned CD4+ cells into CD45RA+ naive and CD45RA-negative memory subsets. V and J are TRBV18 and TRBJ2-3; 11 bases are a match to TRBD2. The receptor's source is a man aged 18 to 29 in good health. Some clones in this sample may be carry-over from other donors' samples. The sequencing input was naive CD4+ T cells from PBMCs. As for subset: CD45RA+ positively selected. The CDR3: CASSELAGVSTDTQYF. The CDR3 DNA sequence: TGTGCCAGCTCTGAACTAGCGGGAGTTAGCACAGATACGCAGTATTTT.